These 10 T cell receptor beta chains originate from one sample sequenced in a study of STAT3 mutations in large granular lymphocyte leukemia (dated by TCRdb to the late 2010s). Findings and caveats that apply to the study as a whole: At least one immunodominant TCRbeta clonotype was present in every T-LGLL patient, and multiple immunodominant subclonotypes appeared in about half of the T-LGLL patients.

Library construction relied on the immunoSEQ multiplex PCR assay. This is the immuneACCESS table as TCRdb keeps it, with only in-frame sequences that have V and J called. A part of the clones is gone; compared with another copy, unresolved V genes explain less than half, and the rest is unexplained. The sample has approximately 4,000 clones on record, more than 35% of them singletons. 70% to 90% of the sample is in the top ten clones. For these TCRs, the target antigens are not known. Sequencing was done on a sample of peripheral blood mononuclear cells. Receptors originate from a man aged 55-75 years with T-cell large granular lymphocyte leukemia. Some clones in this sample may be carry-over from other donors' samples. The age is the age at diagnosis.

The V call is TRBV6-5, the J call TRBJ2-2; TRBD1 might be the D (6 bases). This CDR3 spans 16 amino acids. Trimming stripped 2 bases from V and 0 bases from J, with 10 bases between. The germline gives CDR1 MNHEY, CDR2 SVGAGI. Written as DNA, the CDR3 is TGTGCCAGCAGTTACAGGTCAGGGGCGAACACCGGGGAGCTGTTTTTT. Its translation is CASSYRSGANTGELFF.

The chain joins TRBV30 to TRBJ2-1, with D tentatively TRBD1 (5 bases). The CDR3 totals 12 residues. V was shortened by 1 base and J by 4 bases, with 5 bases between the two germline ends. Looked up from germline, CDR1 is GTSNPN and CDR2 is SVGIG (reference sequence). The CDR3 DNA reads TGTGCCTGGAGTGGACAGTACAATGAGCAGTTCTTC. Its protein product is CAWSGQYNEQFF. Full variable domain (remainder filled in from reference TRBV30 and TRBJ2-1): SQTIHQWPATLVQPVGSPLSLECTVEGTSNPNLYWYRQAAGRGLQLLFYSVGIGQISSEVPQNLSASRPQDRQFILSSKKLLLSDSGFYLCAWSGQYNEQFFGPGTRLTVL.

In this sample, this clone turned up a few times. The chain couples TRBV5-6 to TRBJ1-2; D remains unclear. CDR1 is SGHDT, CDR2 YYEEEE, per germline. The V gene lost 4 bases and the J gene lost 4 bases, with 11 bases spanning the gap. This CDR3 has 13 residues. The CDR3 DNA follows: TGTGCCAGCAGCCTTCCGGGCAGCTATGGCTACACCTTC. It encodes CASSLPGSYGYTF.

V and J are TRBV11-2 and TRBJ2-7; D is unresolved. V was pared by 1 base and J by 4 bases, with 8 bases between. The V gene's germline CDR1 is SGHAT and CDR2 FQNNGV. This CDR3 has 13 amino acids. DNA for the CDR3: TGTGCCAGCAGCTTAGGATGGGGATACGAGCAGTACGTC. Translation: CASSLGWGYEQYV.

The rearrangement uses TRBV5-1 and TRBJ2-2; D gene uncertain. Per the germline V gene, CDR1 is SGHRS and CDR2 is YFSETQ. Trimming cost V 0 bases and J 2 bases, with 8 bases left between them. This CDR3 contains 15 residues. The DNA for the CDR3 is TGCGCCAGCAGCTTGGGTTCAGTAAACACCGGGGAGCTGTTTTTT. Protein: CASSLGSVNTGELFF.

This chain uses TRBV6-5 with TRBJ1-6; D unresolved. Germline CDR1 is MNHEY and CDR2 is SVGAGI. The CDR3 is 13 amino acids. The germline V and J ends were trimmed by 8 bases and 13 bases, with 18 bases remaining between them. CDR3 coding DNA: TGTGCCAGCCAAAATTCAGTGGAGAGCCCCCTCCACTTT. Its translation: CASQNSVESPLHF.

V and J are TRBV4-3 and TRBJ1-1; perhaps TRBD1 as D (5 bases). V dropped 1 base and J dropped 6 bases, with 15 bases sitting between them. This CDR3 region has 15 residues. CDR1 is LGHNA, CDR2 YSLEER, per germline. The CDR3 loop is CASSQGGTRISEAFF. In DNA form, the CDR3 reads TGCGCCAGCAGCCAAGGTGGGACGAGGATTTCTGAAGCTTTCTTT.

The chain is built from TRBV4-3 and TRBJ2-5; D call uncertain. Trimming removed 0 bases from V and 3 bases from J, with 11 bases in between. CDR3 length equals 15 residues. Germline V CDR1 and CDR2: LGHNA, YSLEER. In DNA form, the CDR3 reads TGCGCCAGCAGCCAAGATCACCAGATAAAAGAGACCCAGTACTTC. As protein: CASSQDHQIKETQYF.

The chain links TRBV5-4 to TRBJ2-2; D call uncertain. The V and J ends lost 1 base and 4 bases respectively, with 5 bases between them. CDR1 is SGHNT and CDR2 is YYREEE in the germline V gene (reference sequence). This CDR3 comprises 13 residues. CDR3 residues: CASSLTATGELFF. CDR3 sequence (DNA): TGTGCCAGCAGCTTGACAGCCACCGGGGAGCTGTTTTTT.

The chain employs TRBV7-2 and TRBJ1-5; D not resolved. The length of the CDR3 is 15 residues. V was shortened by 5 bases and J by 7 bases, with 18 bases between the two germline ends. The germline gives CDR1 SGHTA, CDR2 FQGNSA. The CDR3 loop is CASSTRPLVGQPQHF. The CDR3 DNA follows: TGTGCCAGCAGCACCCGGCCCCTGGTGGGGCAGCCCCAGCATTTT.